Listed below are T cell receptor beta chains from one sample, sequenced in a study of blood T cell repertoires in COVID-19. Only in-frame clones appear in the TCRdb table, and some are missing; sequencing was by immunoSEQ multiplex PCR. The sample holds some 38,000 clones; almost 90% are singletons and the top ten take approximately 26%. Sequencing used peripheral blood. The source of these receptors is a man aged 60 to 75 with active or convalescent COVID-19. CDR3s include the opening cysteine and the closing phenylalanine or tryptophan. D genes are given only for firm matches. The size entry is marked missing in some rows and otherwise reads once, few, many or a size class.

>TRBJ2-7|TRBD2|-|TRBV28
CASANSGRADEQYF
TGTGCCAGCGCAAATAGCGGGAGGGCGGACGAGCAGTACTTC
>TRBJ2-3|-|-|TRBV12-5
CASGLSPKDTQYF
TGTGCTAGTGGTTTGAGCCCAAAGGATACGCAGTATTTT
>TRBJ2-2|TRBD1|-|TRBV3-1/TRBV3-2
CASSQGTGTTGELFF
TGTGCCAGCAGCCAAGGGACAGGGACCACCGGGGAGCTGTTTTTT
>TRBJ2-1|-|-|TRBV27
CASSLPRRGEQFF
TGTGCCAGCAGTTTACCCAGGAGGGGCGAGCAGTTCTTC
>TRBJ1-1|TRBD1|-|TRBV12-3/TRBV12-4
CASSRDRDTEAFF
TGTGCCAGCAGTCGGGACAGGGACACTGAAGCTTTCTTT
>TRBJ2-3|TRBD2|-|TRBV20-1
CSASNPRGEWASTDTQYF
TGCAGTGCTAGTAACCCCCGGGGGGAGTGGGCTAGCACAGATACGCAGTATTTT
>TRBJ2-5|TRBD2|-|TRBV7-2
CASRIAGRETQYF
TGTGCCAGCAGAATAGCGGGTAGGGAGACCCAGTACTTC
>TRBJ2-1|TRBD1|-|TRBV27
CASSPGTVTYNEQFF
TGTGCCAGCAGTCCCGGGACAGTGACCTACAATGAGCAGTTCTTC
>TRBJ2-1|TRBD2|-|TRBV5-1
CASSLESGKYNEQFF
TGCGCCAGCAGCTTGGAGAGCGGGAAATACAATGAGCAGTTCTTC
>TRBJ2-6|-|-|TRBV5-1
CASREGSSGANVLTF
TGCGCCAGCAGGGAGGGCTCCTCTGGGGCCAACGTCCTGACTTTC
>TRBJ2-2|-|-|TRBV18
CASSPVPGPTGGELFF
TGTGCCAGCTCACCTGTCCCAGGGCCCACTGGAGGGGAGCTGTTTTTT
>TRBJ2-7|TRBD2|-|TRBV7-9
CASSLVGEGRAYEQYF
TGTGCCAGCAGCTTAGTGGGGGAGGGCAGGGCCTACGAGCAGTACTTC
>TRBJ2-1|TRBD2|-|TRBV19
CASSMGGSDEQFF
TGTGCCAGTAGTATGGGGGGGAGCGATGAGCAGTTCTTC
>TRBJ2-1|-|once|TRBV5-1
CASSQNPHRGGYNEQFF
TGCGCCAGCAGCCAAAATCCCCATAGGGGTGGCTACAATGAGCAGTTCTTC
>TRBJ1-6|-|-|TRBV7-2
CASSLEGAGSRSPLHF
TGTGCCAGCAGCTTAGAAGGGGCGGGGTCTCGATCGCCCCTCCACTTT
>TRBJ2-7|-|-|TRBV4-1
CASSQGGKSYEQYF
TGCGCCAGCAGCCAAGGAGGGAAGTCCTACGAGCAGTACTTC
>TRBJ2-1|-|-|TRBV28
CASSLEYGEQFF
TGTGCCAGCAGTTTGGAGTATGGTGAGCAGTTCTTC
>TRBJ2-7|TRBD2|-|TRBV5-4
CASSLSLAGAYEQYF
TGTGCCAGCAGCCTATCACTAGCGGGAGCATACGAGCAGTACTTC
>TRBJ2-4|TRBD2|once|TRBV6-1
CASSEALPGTSGSPKNIQYF
TGTGCCAGCAGTGAAGCGCTTCCCGGGACTAGCGGGAGCCCCAAAAACATTCAGTACTTC
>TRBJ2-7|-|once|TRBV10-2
CASRKQDYEQYF
TGCGCCAGCAGGAAACAGGATTACGAGCAGTACTTC
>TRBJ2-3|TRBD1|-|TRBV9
CASSVDRGSSTDTQYF
TGTGCCAGCAGCGTCGACAGGGGGTCTAGCACAGATACGCAGTATTTT
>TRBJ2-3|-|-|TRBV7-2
CASSFSYTQYF
TGTGCCAGCAGCTTCTCGTATACGCAGTATTTT
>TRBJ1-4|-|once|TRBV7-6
CASSLGGVTNEKLFF
TGTGCCAGCAGCTTAGGGGGGGTGACTAATGAAAAACTGTTTTTT
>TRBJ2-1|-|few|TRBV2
CASSVPGLYNEQFF
TGTGCCAGCAGTGTCCCCGGACTATACAATGAGCAGTTCTTC
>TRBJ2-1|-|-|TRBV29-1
CGGQGNLAGDNEQFF
TGTGGGGGACAGGGGAATCTAGCGGGAGACAATGAGCAGTTCTTC
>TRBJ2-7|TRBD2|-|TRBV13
CASSLRQGLSYEQYF
TGTGCCAGCAGCTTAAGGCAGGGACTATCCTACGAGCAGTACTTC
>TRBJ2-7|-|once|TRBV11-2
CASSSNRGTYEQYF
TGTGCCAGCAGCTCGAACCGGGGGACCTACGAGCAGTACTTC
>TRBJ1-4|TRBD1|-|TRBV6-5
CASRPGQVSDEKLFF
TGTGCCAGCAGACCGGGACAGGTTAGCGACGAAAAACTGTTTTTT
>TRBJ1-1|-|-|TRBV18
CASSPGGVGNTEAFF
TGTGCCAGCTCACCGGGAGGGGTTGGGAACACTGAAGCTTTCTTT
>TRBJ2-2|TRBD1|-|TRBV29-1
CSVLSTGATGELFF
TGCAGCGTTCTTTCGACAGGGGCCACCGGGGAGCTGTTTTTT
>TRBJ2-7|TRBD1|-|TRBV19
CASRNRDRDREQYF
TGTGCCAGTAGAAACCGGGACAGGGACCGCGAGCAGTACTTC
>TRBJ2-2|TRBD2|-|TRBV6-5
CASGLVGTGELFF
TGTGCCAGCGGACTAGTGGGAACCGGGGAGCTGTTTTTT
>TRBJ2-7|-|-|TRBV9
CASSVDQGYEQYF
TGTGCCAGCAGCGTAGATCAGGGCTACGAGCAGTACTTC
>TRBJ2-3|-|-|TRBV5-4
CASSLAQRATDTQYF
TGTGCCAGCAGCTTGGCCCAGCGGGCCACAGATACGCAGTATTTT
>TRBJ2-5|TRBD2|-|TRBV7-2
CASSHSGSPKTQYF
TGTGCCAGCAGTCATAGCGGGAGCCCCAAGACCCAGTACTTC
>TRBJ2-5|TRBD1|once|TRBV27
CATKTGGVQETQYF
TGTGCCACCAAGACAGGGGGAGTCCAAGAGACCCAGTACTTC
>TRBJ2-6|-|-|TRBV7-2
CASSSSTGFPGANVLTF
TGTGCCAGCAGCTCATCTACGGGATTTCCTGGGGCCAACGTCCTGACTTTC
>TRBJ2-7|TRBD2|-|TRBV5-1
CASSLGLSAGAYEQYF
TGCGCCAGCAGCTTGGGTTTATCGGCGGGAGCCTACGAGCAGTACTTC
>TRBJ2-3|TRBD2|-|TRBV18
CASSAQTGGGTDTQYF
TGTGCCAGCTCAGCGCAAACGGGAGGGGGGACAGATACGCAGTATTTT
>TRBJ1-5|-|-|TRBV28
CASSPYPTGSSNQPQHF
TGTGCCAGCAGTCCCTATCCTACAGGTTCAAGCAATCAGCCCCAGCATTTT
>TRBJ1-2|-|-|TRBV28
CASRIGTFSLGYGYTF
TGTGCCAGCAGGATCGGGACATTCTCCCTGGGGTATGGCTACACCTTC
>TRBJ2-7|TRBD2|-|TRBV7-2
CASSSGRNTYEQYF
TGTGCCAGCAGCTCCGGGAGGAATACCTACGAGCAGTACTTC
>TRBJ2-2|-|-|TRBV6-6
CASGRRGSGELFF
TGTGCCAGCGGGCGCCGGGGGTCCGGGGAGCTGTTTTTT
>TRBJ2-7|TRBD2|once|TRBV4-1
CASSQGREGGRRLAVQYF
TGCGCCAGCAGCCAAGGTCGTGAGGGCGGGAGGCGATTGGCCGTACAGTACTTC
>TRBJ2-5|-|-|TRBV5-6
CASSLVGVETQYF
TGTGCCAGCAGCTTGGTCGGGGTAGAGACCCAGTACTTC
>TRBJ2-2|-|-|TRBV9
CASSVLPGLLNTGELFF
TGTGCCAGCAGCGTGCTTCCGGGACTCTTAAACACCGGGGAGCTGTTTTTT
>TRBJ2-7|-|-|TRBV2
CASSDLTGYEQYF
TGTGCCAGCAGTGATTTGACGGGCTACGAGCAGTACTTC
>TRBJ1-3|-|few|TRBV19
CASKEEPGNTIYF
TGTGCCAGTAAGGAGGAGCCTGGAAACACCATATATTTT
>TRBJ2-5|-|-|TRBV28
CASSSRQGLETQYF
TGTGCCAGCAGTTCCCGGCAGGGGTTGGAGACCCAGTACTTC
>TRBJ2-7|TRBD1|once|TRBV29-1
CSVAGQGRYTEQYF
TGCAGCGTGGCAGGACAGGGGAGGTACACAGAGCAGTACTTC
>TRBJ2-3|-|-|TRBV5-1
CASSHTGYSTDTQYF
TGCGCCAGCAGCCACACAGGTTATAGCACAGATACGCAGTATTTT
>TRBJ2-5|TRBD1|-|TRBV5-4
CASSYWGTGQETQYF
TGTGCCAGCAGCTATTGGGGGACAGGGCAAGAGACCCAGTACTTC